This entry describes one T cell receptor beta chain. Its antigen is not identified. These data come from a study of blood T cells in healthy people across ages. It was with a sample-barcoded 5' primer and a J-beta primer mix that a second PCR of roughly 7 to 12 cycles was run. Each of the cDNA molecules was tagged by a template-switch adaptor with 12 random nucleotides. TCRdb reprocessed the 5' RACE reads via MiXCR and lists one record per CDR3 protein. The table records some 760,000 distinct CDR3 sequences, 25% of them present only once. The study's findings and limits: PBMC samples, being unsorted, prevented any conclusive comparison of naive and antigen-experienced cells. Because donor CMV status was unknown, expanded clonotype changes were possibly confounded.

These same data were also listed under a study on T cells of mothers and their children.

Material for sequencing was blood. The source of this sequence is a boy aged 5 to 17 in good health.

This chain's CDR3 is CASSFGRSNQPQHF. Here the CDR3 DNA reads TGTGCCAGCAGTTTCGGGCGTTCAAATCAGCCCCAGCATTTT. V usage is TRBV12-3 or TRBV12-4 and J usage is TRBJ1-5; D unclear. The length of the CDR3 is 14 residues. Between the trimmed V and J ends, which lost 3 bases and 4 bases, there was a span of 10 bases.